These T cell receptor beta chains were read from a single sample in a study of T-cell reconstitution after alpha-beta-depleted transplantation in children. TCRdb re-derived calls from the PCR reads in MiXCR, one entry per CDR3 protein. Of some 390,000 distinct CDR3 sequences listed, about a fifth were seen once; the top ten hold less than 4.5%. The sample here was PBMCs from the stem cell graft donor, taken from the stem cell graft. Receptors originate from a human donor who donated a stem cell graft to a child with acute myeloid leukemia. CDR3s include the opening cysteine and the closing phenylalanine or tryptophan. The order of the fields is CDR3 length, clone size, J gene, V gene, D gene, CDR3 DNA, CDR3 protein. The D gene is left open where the match is weak. Not every row has a clone size; where given, it reads once, few, many or a size class.

15	many	TRBJ2-7	TRBV5-6	.	TGTGCCAGCAGCGGGGGCCGGGCTATCTCCTACGAGCAGTACTTC	CASSGGRAISYEQYF
16	.	TRBJ2-1	TRBV5-1	TRBD2	TGCGCCAGCAGCTTGGATGGGAGGGGTTCCTACAATGAGCAGTTCTTC	CASSLDGRGSYNEQFF
13	few	TRBJ2-3	TRBV28	TRBD2	TGTGCCAGCAGGGCGGGAGGGCCAGATACGCAGTATTTT	CASRAGGPDTQYF
16	.	TRBJ2-2	TRBV5-6	TRBD1	TGTGGCAGCAGCCGGGACAGACTCATGAACACCGGGGAGCTGTTTTTT	CGSSRDRLMNTGELFF
16	.	TRBJ2-2	TRBV10-3	TRBD2	TGTGCCATACGGACCGGGACTAGCGGGACTGGCGGGGAGCTGTTTTTT	CAIRTGTSGTGGELFF
13	few	TRBJ1-1	TRBV3-1	.	TGTGCCAGCAGCCAGAGTAGGAACGCTGAAGCTTTCTTT	CASSQSRNAEAFF
12	.	TRBJ2-7	TRBV29-1	.	TGCAGCGTTGAAGTATTGCCCTACGAGCAGTACTTC	CSVEVLPYEQYF
16	many	TRBJ2-4	TRBV29-1	.	TGCAGCGTTGAAGGCCGGAGGAAGCTAGCCAAAAACATTCAGTACTTC	CSVEGRRKLAKNIQYF
18	.	TRBJ2-7	TRBV3-1	TRBD1	TGTGCCAGCAGCCAAGCCCAACCCGGGACAGGCTGGTCCTACGAGCAGTACTTC	CASSQAQPGTGWSYEQYF
13	.	TRBJ1-5	TRBV6-5	TRBD1	TGTGCCAGCAGTTACAACAGGGGTCAGCCCCAGCATTTT	CASSYNRGQPQHF
13	.	TRBJ2-2	TRBV25-1	TRBD1	TGTGCCAGCACAGGGACAGGGGGACAGGAGCTGTTTTTT	CASTGTGGQELFF
13	many	TRBJ2-7	TRBV29-1	TRBD1	TGCAGCGCCACCCGGACAGGGGCCTACGAGCAGTACTTC	CSATRTGAYEQYF
14	.	TRBJ1-1	TRBV20-1	.	TGCAGTGCCAGTCCAGGGTTTTTATGGACTGAAGCTTTCTTT	CSASPGFLWTEAFF
16	.	TRBJ2-2	TRBV4-1	TRBD2	TGCGCCAGCAGCCACAGGACTAGCGGGAACACCGGGGAGCTGTTTTTT	CASSHRTSGNTGELFF
16	few	TRBJ2-1	TRBV6-1	TRBD1	TGTGCCAGCAGCCAAACCGGGACAGGGGCCGGGGATGAGCAGTTCTTC	CASSQTGTGAGDEQFF
14	few	TRBJ1-1	TRBV18	.	TGTGCCAGCTCCCCACGGTCTATGAACACTGAAGCTTTCTTT	CASSPRSMNTEAFF
14	few	TRBJ1-1	TRBV20-1	.	TGCAGTGCTAGAGATCACAGGGTGAACACTGAAGCTTTCTTT	CSARDHRVNTEAFF
17	few	TRBJ2-7	TRBV4-1	TRBD1	TGCGCCAGCAGCCAAGTTATAACAGGGGGGAGCTCCTACGAGCAGTACTTC	CASSQVITGGSSYEQYF
13	.	TRBJ2-1	TRBV20-1	.	TGCAGTGCCATACAGGGACATCACAATGAGCAGTTCTTC	CSAIQGHHNEQFF
14	.	TRBJ2-5	TRBV25-1	TRBD1	TGTGCCAGCAGTGAATGGGACAGTCAAGAGACCCAGTACTTC	CASSEWDSQETQYF
15	few	TRBJ1-2	TRBV15	TRBD1	TGTGCCACCAGCAGGGACAGGGGGCTTTACTATGGCTACACCTTC	CATSRDRGLYYGYTF
14	many	TRBJ2-1	TRBV20-1	TRBD2	TGCAGTGCTAGGGGCGGGAGAGTGGGCAATGAGCAGTTCTTC	CSARGGRVGNEQFF
14	few	TRBJ1-5	TRBV28	.	TGTGCCAGCAGAAGCCCTAACGGCAATCAGCCCCAGCATTTT	CASRSPNGNQPQHF
15	.	TRBJ2-1	TRBV6-1	TRBD1	TGTGCCAGCAGTGTCTCAGGACAGGGTTACAATGAGCAGTTCTTC	CASSVSGQGYNEQFF
13	few	TRBJ2-1	TRBV6-1	.	TGTGCCAGCAGTGAAGCCGGAGGGCTGGTGATGTTATTT	CASSEAGGLVMLF
17	.	TRBJ2-1	TRBV6-1	.	TGTGCCAGCAGTCGAACATACGGGGGGCCTCTCTACAATGAGCAGTTCTTC	CASSRTYGGPLYNEQFF
13	few	TRBJ2-4	TRBV28	.	TGTGCCAGCAGTCCCTCGACGGGGAACATTCAGTACTTC	CASSPSTGNIQYF
15	many	TRBJ2-7	TRBV9	.	TGTGCCAGCAGCGGGGCCGGGACGGCTTACTACGAGCAGTACTTC	CASSGAGTAYYEQYF
15	.	TRBJ1-1	TRBV2	.	TGTGCCAGCAGTGAGGGGGGGGGTTCGAACACTGAAGCTTTCTTT	CASSEGGGSNTEAFF
15	many	TRBJ2-1	TRBV29-1	TRBD2	TGCAGCGTTGGGATGCGACTAGCGGAGTACAATGAGCAGTTCTTC	CSVGMRLAEYNEQFF
12	few	TRBJ2-1	TRBV20-1	TRBD1	TGCAGTGCTTGGGGACAGACCAATGAGCAGTTCTTC	CSAWGQTNEQFF
12	few	TRBJ2-1	TRBV27	.	TGTGCCAGCAGTTGGGGCGTCAATGAGCAGTTCTTC	CASSWGVNEQFF
15	.	TRBJ2-1	TRBV12-3/TRBV12-4	TRBD1	TGTGCCAGCAGAGGGACAGGGGGCGGATACAATGAGCAGTTCTTC	CASRGTGGGYNEQFF
16	few	TRBJ2-5	TRBV13	TRBD2	TGTGCCAGCAGCTCCCAGACTAGCGGGAGAGGAGAGACCCAGTACTTC	CASSSQTSGRGETQYF
15	.	TRBJ2-7	TRBV7-2	TRBD1	TGTGCCAGCAGCCCCCGATCCGGGACAGCCTACGAGCAGTACTTC	CASSPRSGTAYEQYF
16	.	TRBJ1-3	TRBV15	.	TGTGCCACCAGCAGAGATTGGCAACTCTCTGGAAACACCATATATTTT	CATSRDWQLSGNTIYF
16	few	TRBJ1-2	TRBV27	.	TGTGCCAGCAGTTTATCGTTTCGACCAACTAACTATGGCTACACCTTC	CASSLSFRPTNYGYTF
13	many	TRBJ2-1	TRBV29-1	TRBD1	TGCAGCGTAGGGACAGGGGCCTACAATGAGCAGTTCTTC	CSVGTGAYNEQFF
14	few	TRBJ2-1	TRBV12-3/TRBV12-4	TRBD2	TGTGCCAGCAGCCCGACTAGCGAATACAATGAGCAGTTCTTC	CASSPTSEYNEQFF
17	.	TRBJ2-3	TRBV5-5	TRBD1	TGTGCCAGCAGCGCGAACCCGGACAGGGGGCTTACGGATACGCAGTATTTT	CASSANPDRGLTDTQYF
15	.	TRBJ2-1	TRBV4-1	.	TGCGCCAGCAGCCAAGGTGGGATCGGCACGAATGAGCAGTTCTTC	CASSQGGIGTNEQFF
15	.	TRBJ2-5	TRBV5-1	.	TGCGCCAGCAGCTTGGGGACAGAGTACCAAGAGACCCAGTACTTC	CASSLGTEYQETQYF
12	.	TRBJ1-1	TRBV20-1	.	TGCAGTGCCTTCAAAAGTGACACTGAAGCTTTCTTT	CSAFKSDTEAFF
16	.	TRBJ2-1	TRBV5-1	TRBD2	TGCGCCAGCAGGTTGACTAGCGGGAGCTCCTACAATGAGCAGTTCTTC	CASRLTSGSSYNEQFF
15	.	TRBJ2-2	TRBV5-1	.	TGCGCCAGCAGACTGGAGGGTGTGATGACCGGGGAGCTGTTTTTT	CASRLEGVMTGELFF
15	.	TRBJ1-5	TRBV12-3/TRBV12-4	TRBD1	TGTGCCAGCAGTTCGACAGGGTTAAGCAATCAGCCCCAGCATTTT	CASSSTGLSNQPQHF
12	many	TRBJ2-7	TRBV29-1	TRBD1	TGCAGCGTTCTAGACAGGGGAAACGAGCAGTACTTC	CSVLDRGNEQYF
16	many	TRBJ2-3	TRBV20-1	TRBD2	TGCAGTGCTCAAGTCGGACTAGTCGCTTTTGGAGATACGCAGTATTTT	CSAQVGLVAFGDTQYF
16	few	TRBJ2-2	TRBV6-1	TRBD2	TGTGCCAGCAGTGATACGGGAGGACTCACGCGAGGGGAGCTGTTTTTT	CASSDTGGLTRGELFF
15	few	TRBJ1-1	TRBV27	.	TGTGCCAGCAGTTTAAGCGGTCAAACGAACACTGAAGCTTTCTTT	CASSLSGQTNTEAFF
16	many	TRBJ1-5	TRBV15	TRBD1	TGTGCCACCAGCGGGTTTGACAGGGTGGGCAATCAGCCCCAGCATTTT	CATSGFDRVGNQPQHF
15	.	TRBJ2-7	TRBV5-1	.	TGCGCCAGCAGCTTGGCCGACGGGAGAGCCTACGAGCAGTACTTC	CASSLADGRAYEQYF
15	.	TRBJ2-2	TRBV12-3/TRBV12-4	.	TGTGCCAGCAGTTCTCAAGGGGGGCGGGCCGGGGAGCTGTTTTTT	CASSSQGGRAGELFF
14	many	TRBJ1-6	TRBV20-1	TRBD1	TGCAGTGCTAGAGAGGACAGGGGGCATTCACCCCTCCACTTT	CSAREDRGHSPLHF